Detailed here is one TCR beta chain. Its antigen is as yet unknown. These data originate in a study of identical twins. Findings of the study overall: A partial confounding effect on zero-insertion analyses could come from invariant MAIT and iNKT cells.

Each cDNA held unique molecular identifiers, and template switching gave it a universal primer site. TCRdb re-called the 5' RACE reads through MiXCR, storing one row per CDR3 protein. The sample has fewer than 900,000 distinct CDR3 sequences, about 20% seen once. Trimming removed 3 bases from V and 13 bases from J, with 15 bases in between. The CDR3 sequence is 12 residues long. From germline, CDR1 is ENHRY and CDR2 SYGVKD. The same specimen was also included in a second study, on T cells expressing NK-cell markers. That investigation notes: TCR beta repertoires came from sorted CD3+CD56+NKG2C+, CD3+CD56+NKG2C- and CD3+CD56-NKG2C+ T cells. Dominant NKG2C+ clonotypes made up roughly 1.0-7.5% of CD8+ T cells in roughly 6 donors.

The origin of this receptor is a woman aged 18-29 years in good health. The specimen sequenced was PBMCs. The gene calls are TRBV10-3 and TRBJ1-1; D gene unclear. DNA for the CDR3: TGTGCCATCAGTGACAGAAGAGGTCTGCTTTTCTTT. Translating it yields CAISDRRGLLFF.